Listed here are 7 T cell receptor beta chains from one sample, sequenced in a study of CD8+CD57+ T cells in acquired aplastic anemia. Genomic DNA served as template for TCR beta VDJ and CDR3 profiling. TCRdb analysed the reads with MiXCR anew, one entry per CDR3 protein. The sample includes 250,000 to 300,000 distinct CDR3 sequences, 45% to 65% of them seen just once. Source material: sorted CD4+, CD8+, or CD8+CD57+ T cells (not recorded which) from PBMCs. The origin of the receptors is a human donor with severe aplastic anemia or a healthy control (not recorded which).

The V gene is TRBV9, the J gene TRBJ2-1, with D perhaps matching TRBD1 or TRBD2 (5 bases each). In germline, CDR1 is SGDLS, CDR2 YYNGEE. V lost 0 bases and J lost 8, with 15 bases in between. The CDR3 covers 15 residues. The CDR3 DNA is TGTGCCAGCAGCGTAGGGGACCCAAACCTTCATGAGCAGTTCTTC. It translates to CASSVGDPNLHEQFF.

V gene TRBV7-9 combines with J gene TRBJ1-1; unclear D gene. The V and J ends lost 8 bases and 8 bases respectively, with 27 bases between them. This CDR3 has 16 residues. Germline CDR1 is SEHNR and CDR2 is FQNEAQ (reference sequence). DNA for the CDR3: TGTGCCAGCCCCTTACCCGGTGCTCCTCCGTGGTCCGAAGCTTTCTTT. Residues: CASPLPGAPPWSEAFF.

This clonotype has a count of ten or more. This chain joins TRBV6-5 and TRBJ1-6, with D uncertain. The CDR3 length is 13 residues. Trimming pared 5 bases from V and 9 bases from J, leaving 11 bases between. Germline-derived CDR1 and CDR2 are MNHEY and SVGAGI. The CDR3 nucleotides read TGTGCCAGCAGTAGACAACTCGGTTCACCCCTCCACTTT. Translation gives CASSRQLGSPLHF.

In regard to this clonotype: A read error may account for a junction end that differs from germline. The genes are TRBV29-1 and TRBJ1-2, with D unresolved. CDR3 length: 12 amino acids. Germline values: CDR1 SQVTM, CDR2 ANQGSEA. The CDR3 DNA sequence: TGCGGCGTTTTAGGAGGGAACTATGGCTACACCTTC. It specifies CGVLGGNYGYTF.

This clonotype was counted at least ten times. The chain joins TRBV19 to TRBJ2-2; D ambiguous. The CDR3 is 13 residues long. Deletions cut 3 bases from V and 6 bases from J, with 8 bases between. Germline V gene lookup returns CDR1 LNHDA and CDR2 SQIVND (reference sequence). CDR3 nucleotide sequence: TGTGCCAGTAGTATTAAGGGTTCCGGGGAGCTGTTTTTT. Translated: CASSIKGSGELFF.

The chain has TRBV5-1 and TRBJ1-1; no clear D gene. Germline values: CDR1 SGHRS, CDR2 YFSETQ. The V end was cut by 4 bases, the J end by 1 base, with 14 bases between. The CDR3 consists of 15 residues. CDR3 amino acids: CASSKGGQTNTEAFF. For the CDR3, the DNA is TGCGCCAGCAGCAAAGGAGGGCAGACGAACACTGAAGCTTTCTTT.

The chain recombines TRBV7-9 with TRBJ1-1; no clear D gene. The V and J ends lost 3 bases and 1 base respectively, with 6 bases between them. The CDR3 has 13 amino acids. Germline CDR1 is SEHNR and CDR2 is FQNEAQ (reference sequence). For the CDR3, the DNA is TGTGCCAGCAGCTTTGCCGGGAACACTGAAGCTTTCTTT. Translating gives CASSFAGNTEAFF. Filled out from reference TRBV7-9 and TRBJ1-1, the complete variable domain reads DTGVSQNPRHKITKRGQNVTFRCDPISEHNRLYWYRQTLGQGPEFLTYFQNEAQLEKSRLLSDRFSAERPKGSFSTLEIQRTEQGDSAMYLCASSFAGNTEAFFGQGTRLTVV.